The 5 T cell receptor beta chains in this list originate from one sample, sequenced in a study of blood T cell repertoires in COVID-19. TCRdb's table, derived via immunoSEQ multiplex PCR, lists solely in-frame clones and lacks some. The sample yields 73,000 or so clones, more than 70% seen once. The sequencing sample was made of peripheral blood. The origin of the receptors is a man over 45 with active COVID-19.

The chain recombines TRBV9 with TRBJ2-3; 7 bases are a match to TRBD1. The trim removed 3 bases at V and 1 base at J, leaving 5 bases unmatched. The CDR3 has 15 residues. Germline CDR1 and CDR2: SGDLS and YYNGEE. CDR3 residues: CASSARGRGTDTQYF. The CDR3 nucleotides read TGTGCCAGCAGCGCGAGGGGGCGGGGCACAGATACGCAGTATTTT.

The rearrangement links TRBV15 to TRBJ1-5; 8 bases map to TRBD1. Germline CDR1 reads LNHNV; CDR2 reads YYDKDF (reference sequence). Germline trimming cut 5 bases from V and 7 bases from J; bases unmatched to any gene: 7. CDR3 length equals 14 residues. The chain's CDR3 is CATSGQGARQPQHF. The CDR3 bases are TGTGCCACCAGCGGGCAGGGGGCGAGGCAGCCCCAGCATTTT.

The chain carries TRBV7-8 and TRBJ1-6; 9 nucleotides match TRBD1. Germline-derived CDR1 and CDR2 are SGHVS and FQNEAQ. The V and J ends lost 6 bases and 6 bases, in that order; junction bases with no gene match: 3. This CDR3 comprises 14 residues. CDR3 loop: CASSPDRGNSPLHF. DNA for the CDR3: TGTGCCAGCAGTCCGGACAGGGGTAATTCACCCCTCCACTTT.

J is TRBJ1-6 and V is TRBV6-4; D remains ambiguous. This CDR3 comprises 17 residues. The germline V gene encodes CDR1 MRHNA and CDR2 SNTAGT. The V end lost 0 bases, the J end lost 7 bases, and 16 bases lay between the germline ends. The CDR3 sequence: CASSDSPLGLINSPLHF. CDR3 DNA sequence: TGTGCCAGCAGTGACTCCCCCCTGGGCTTGATAAATTCACCCCTCCACTTT.

The V and J genes are TRBV6-6 and TRBJ2-7; 7 bases are shared with TRBD2. The CDR3 length is 14 residues. J gave up 7 bases and V 5 bases, and 11 bases lay outside the gene matches. Germline-derived CDR1 and CDR2 are MNHNY and SVGAGI (reference sequence). The CDR3 DNA reads TGTGCCAGCAGTCCGAGCGGGGCGGACTGGGAGCAGTACTTC. Its protein product is CASSPSGADWEQYF.